This T cell receptor (delta chain) was documented in a study of gamma-delta chains in newborns, infants, children. Turning to the study itself: Polyclonal expansion of innate γδ T cells after birth follows microbial exposure.

TCRdb reprocessed the reads using CATT. Here the sample spans 7,500 to 10,000 delta-chain clones, 1.5% to 2% being singletons. V dropped 2 bases and J dropped 0; count of bases not matched to a gene: 29. Germline CDR1 reads TSWWSYY; CDR2 reads QGS. The CDR3 extends over 25 amino acids. Judged by abundance, this clone is medium-sized. The gene calls are TRDV1 and TRDJ1, with 11 bases lining up with TRDD3. The sequenced sample consisted of blood. This clonotype originated in a child who was a newborn, infant or young child, either healthy, febrile or measles-vaccinated (not recorded which). The CDR3, as DNA: TGTGCTCTTGGGGAAGCCCCCTACGCTGGGTCCCACTGGGGGATAAGGGATGGGTACACCGATAAACTCATCTTT. Translation: CALGEAPYAGSHWGIRDGYTDKLIF.